Listed below are T cell receptor beta chains from one sample, sequenced in a study of radiation and T cells in renal cell carcinoma. Produced via immunoSEQ multiplex PCR; TCRdb's table is partial and in-frame only. The sample consists of approximately 85,000 clones, roughly nine tenths of them appearing once. Source: blood, taken from a patient whose treatment included radiotherapy and nephrectomy. The receptors were gathered from a woman aged 70-85 years with renal cell carcinoma. The CDR3 runs from the conserved cysteine through the conserved F or W. D genes are given only for firm matches. Size values are once, few and many counts, or a class for expanded clones, and some rows have none.

d_gene	j_gene	abundance	v_gene	CDR3aa	CDR3nt
TRBD1	TRBJ1-1	NA	TRBV5-4	CASSSGQGALNTEAFF	TGTGCCAGCAGCTCCGGACAGGGGGCCCTGAACACTGAAGCTTTCTTT
TRBD1	TRBJ1-5	once	TRBV19	CASSRASGTGTSNQPQHF	TGTGCCAGTAGTAGAGCCTCCGGGACAGGGACTAGCAATCAGCCCCAGCATTTT
NA	TRBJ1-2	NA	TRBV19	CASSIPPTGQTNYGYTF	TGTGCCAGTAGTATCCCCCCGACAGGCCAAACTAACTATGGCTACACCTTC
NA	TRBJ1-2	once	TRBV19	CASSMATSNYGYTF	TGTGCCAGTAGTATGGCGACCTCTAACTATGGCTACACCTTC
NA	TRBJ2-3	NA	TRBV7-2	CASRQGWTSTQYF	TGTGCCAGCAGACAAGGTTGGACCTCAACGCAGTATTTT
NA	TRBJ1-2	NA	TRBV5-6	CASSFPSQANYGYTF	TGTGCCAGCAGCTTTCCTAGTCAGGCTAACTATGGCTACACCTTC
TRBD1	TRBJ1-4	once	TRBV11-2	CASSVDRVGSEKLFF	TGTGCCAGCAGCGTGGACAGGGTGGGGAGTGAAAAACTGTTTTTT
TRBD2	TRBJ2-5	once	TRBV6-1	CASSVTSGIQETQYF	TGTGCCAGCAGTGTGACTAGCGGGATCCAAGAGACCCAGTACTTC
TRBD2	TRBJ2-1	NA	TRBV11-2	CASSLELAVYNEQFF	TGTGCCAGCAGCTTAGAACTAGCGGTCTACAATGAGCAGTTCTTC
NA	TRBJ1-2	NA	TRBV7-9	CASSLAGHPAGYTF	TGTGCCAGCAGCTTGGCAGGGCATCCGGCTGGCTACACCTTC